This TCR beta chain was recorded in a study of blood T cell repertoires in COVID-19. Looking at the study overall: Collection of acute and convalescent COVID-19 samples took place in the United States, Italy and Spain. In each case, the material was cDNA or gDNA derived from T cells, B-cell-depleted T cells, or PBMCs.

The table came from immunoSEQ multiplex PCR; TCRdb's copy has only in-frame clones and leaves some out. The data hold 250,000 or so clones, with 91% observed a single time. Living in 24 US areas, the participants were between roughly 18 and 89 years of age. Participants reported their clinical history, and cohort assignment relied on those reports. The V and J ends lost 6 bases and 1 base, in that order; junction bases with no gene match: 14. The CDR3 contains 17 residues. The germline gives CDR1 MRHNA, CDR2 SNTAGT. Material: PBMCs or T cells enriched from blood (not recorded which). The origin of this receptor is a human donor in a cohort exposed to, infected with or recovered from COVID-19 (not recorded which). The donor label of this sample is uncertain. V gene TRBV6-4 combines with J gene TRBJ1-2; TRBD1 matches 7 bases. CDR3 sequence: CASSADRGLWCNYGYTF. Written as DNA, the CDR3 is TGTGCCAGCAGCGCAGATAGGGGGCTCTGGTGTAACTATGGCTACACCTTC.